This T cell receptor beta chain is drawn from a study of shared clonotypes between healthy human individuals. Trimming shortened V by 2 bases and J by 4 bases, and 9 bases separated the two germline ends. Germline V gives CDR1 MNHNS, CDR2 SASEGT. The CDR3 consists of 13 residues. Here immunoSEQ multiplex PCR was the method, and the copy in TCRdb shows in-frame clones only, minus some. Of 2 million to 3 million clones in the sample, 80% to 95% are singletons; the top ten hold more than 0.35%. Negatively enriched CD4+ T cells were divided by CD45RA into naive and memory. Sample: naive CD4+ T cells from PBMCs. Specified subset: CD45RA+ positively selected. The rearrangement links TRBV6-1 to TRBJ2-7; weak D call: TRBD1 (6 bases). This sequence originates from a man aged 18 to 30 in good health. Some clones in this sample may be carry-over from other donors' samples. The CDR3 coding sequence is TGTGCCAGCAGTGAATGGGACAATTACGAGCAGTACTTC. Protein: CASSEWDNYEQYF.